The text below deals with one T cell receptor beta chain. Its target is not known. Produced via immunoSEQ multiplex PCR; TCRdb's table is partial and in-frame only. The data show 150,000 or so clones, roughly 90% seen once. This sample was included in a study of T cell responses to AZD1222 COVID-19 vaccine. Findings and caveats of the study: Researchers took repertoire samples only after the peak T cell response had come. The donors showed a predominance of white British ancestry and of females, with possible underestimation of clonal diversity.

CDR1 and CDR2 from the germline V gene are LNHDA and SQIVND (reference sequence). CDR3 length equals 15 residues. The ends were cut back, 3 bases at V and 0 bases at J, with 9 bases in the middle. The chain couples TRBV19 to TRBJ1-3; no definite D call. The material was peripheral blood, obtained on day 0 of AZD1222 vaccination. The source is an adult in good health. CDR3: CASSMLQYSGNTIYF. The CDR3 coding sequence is TGTGCCAGTAGTATGCTGCAGTACTCTGGAAACACCATATATTTT.